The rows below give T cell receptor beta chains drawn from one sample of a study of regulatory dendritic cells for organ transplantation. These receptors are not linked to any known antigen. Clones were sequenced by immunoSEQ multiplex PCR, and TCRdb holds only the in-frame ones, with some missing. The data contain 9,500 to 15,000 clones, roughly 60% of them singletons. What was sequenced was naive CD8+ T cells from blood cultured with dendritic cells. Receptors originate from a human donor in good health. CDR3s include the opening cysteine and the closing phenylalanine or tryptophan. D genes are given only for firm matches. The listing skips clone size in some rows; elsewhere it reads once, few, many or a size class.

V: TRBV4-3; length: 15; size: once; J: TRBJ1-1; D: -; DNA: TGCGCCAGCAGCCAAGATACGGGGGTAGGGGTCGGGGCTTTCTTT; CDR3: CASSQDTGVGVGAFF
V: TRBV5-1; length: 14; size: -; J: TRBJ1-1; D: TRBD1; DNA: TGCGCCAGCAGCCCTCGGGACAGCCGGTTTGAAGCTTTCTTT; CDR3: CASSPRDSRFEAFF
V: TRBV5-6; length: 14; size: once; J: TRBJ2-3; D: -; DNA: TGTGCCAGCACCGCGGGGAGGACCACAGATACGCAGTATTTT; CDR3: CASTAGRTTDTQYF
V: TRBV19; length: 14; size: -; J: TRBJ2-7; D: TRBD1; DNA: TGTGCCAGTAGTATGGGACAGGGGCCTTACGAGCAGTACTTC; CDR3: CASSMGQGPYEQYF
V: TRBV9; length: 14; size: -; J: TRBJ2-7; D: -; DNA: TGTGCCAGCAGCGTAGGGGGCAGGGGTCACGAGCAGTACTTC; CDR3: CASSVGGRGHEQYF
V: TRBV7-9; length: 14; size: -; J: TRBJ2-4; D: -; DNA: TGTGCCAGCAGAAATGGGGGGGCTGAAAACATTCAGTACTTC; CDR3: CASRNGGAENIQYF
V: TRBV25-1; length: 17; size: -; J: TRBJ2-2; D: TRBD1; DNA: TGTGCCAGCAGGCGGACAGGGGGATCCGCGAACACCGGGGAGCTGTTTTTT; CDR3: CASRRTGGSANTGELFF
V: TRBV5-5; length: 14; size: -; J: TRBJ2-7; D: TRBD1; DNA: TGTGCCAGCAGCTTTGTGCAGGGGGACTACGAGCAGTACTTC; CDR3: CASSFVQGDYEQYF
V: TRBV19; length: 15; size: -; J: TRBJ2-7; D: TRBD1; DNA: TGTGCCAGTAGTATGGGACAGAGCCTCTCCTACGAGCAGTACTTC; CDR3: CASSMGQSLSYEQYF
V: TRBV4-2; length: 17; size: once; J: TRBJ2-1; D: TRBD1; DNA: TGTGCCAGCAGCCAATACTCAGGGGGCTGGTCCTACAATGAGCAGTTCTTC; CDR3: CASSQYSGGWSYNEQFF
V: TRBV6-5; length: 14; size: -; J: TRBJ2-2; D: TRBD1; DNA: TGTGCCAGCAGTACGACAGGGGGCCACGGGGAGCTGTTTTTT; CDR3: CASSTTGGHGELFF
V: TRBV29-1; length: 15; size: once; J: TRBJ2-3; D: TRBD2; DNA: TGCAGCGTACACGCCGGGACTAGATACACAGATACGCAGTATTTT; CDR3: CSVHAGTRYTDTQYF
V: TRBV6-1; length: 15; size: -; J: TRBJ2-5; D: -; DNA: TGTGCCAGCAGTGAAGTTCCGGGGGACGGAGAGACCCAGTACTTC; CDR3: CASSEVPGDGETQYF
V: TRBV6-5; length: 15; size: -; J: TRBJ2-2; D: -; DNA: TGTGCCAGCAGTTATCTGACTCCGAACACCGGGGAGCTGTTTTTT; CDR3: CASSYLTPNTGELFF
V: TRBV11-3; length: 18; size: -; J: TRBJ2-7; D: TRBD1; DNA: TGTGCCAGCAGCCACCGGGACAGGGCGTCCTTGAGCTCCTACGAGCAGTACTTC; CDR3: CASSHRDRASLSSYEQYF
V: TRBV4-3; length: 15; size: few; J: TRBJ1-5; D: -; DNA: TGCGCCAGCAGCCAAGATTCCGGGTTAGCTCAGCCCCAGCATTTT; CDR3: CASSQDSGLAQPQHF
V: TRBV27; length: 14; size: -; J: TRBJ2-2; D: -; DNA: TGTGCCAGCAGTTTCGGGAAGGGAACCGGGGAGCTGTTTTTT; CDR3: CASSFGKGTGELFF
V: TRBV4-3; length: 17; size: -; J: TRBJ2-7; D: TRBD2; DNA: TGCGCCAGCAGCCAAGATTTCTCTAGCGGGGGACTCTACGAGCAGTACTTC; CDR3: CASSQDFSSGGLYEQYF
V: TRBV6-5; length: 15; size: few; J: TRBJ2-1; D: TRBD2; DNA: TGTGCCAGCAGACCTCGGACTAGCGGGTACAATGAGCAGTTCTTC; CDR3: CASRPRTSGYNEQFF
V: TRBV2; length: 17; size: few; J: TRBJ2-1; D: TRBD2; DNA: TGTGCCAGCAGGGAGTCGCGGCTAGCGGGGCTCTACAATGAGCAGTTCTTC; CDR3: CASRESRLAGLYNEQFF
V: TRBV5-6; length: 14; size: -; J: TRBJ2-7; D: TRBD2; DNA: TGTGCCAGCAGCCTCGGTTGGGGGGGGTACGAGCAGTACTTC; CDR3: CASSLGWGGYEQYF
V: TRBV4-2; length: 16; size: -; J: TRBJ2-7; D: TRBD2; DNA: TGTGCCAGCAGCCAATATTCCAGCGGGGTGGAGCACGAGCAGTACTTC; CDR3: CASSQYSSGVEHEQYF
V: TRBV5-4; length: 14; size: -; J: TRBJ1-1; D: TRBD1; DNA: TGTGCCAGCAGCTACGACAGGGGGAACACTGAAGCTTTCTTT; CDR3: CASSYDRGNTEAFF
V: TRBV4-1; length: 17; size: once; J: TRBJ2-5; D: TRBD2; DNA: TGCGCCAGCAGCCAAGATGGGAGCGGGGGGGTCCAAGAGACCCAGTACTTC; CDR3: CASSQDGSGGVQETQYF
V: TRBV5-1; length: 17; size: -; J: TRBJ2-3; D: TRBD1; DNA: TGCGCCAGCAGCTTGTCCGGGGGACAGGAGATCACAGATACGCAGTATTTT; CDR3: CASSLSGGQEITDTQYF
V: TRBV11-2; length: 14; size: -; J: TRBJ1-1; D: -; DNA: TGTGCCAGCAGCTTAGGAGGGCCGAACACTGAAGCTTTCTTT; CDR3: CASSLGGPNTEAFF
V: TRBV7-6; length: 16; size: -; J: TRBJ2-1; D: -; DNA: TGTGCCAGCAGCCCTCCTGATGGGCAGAGATACAATGAGCAGTTCTTC; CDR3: CASSPPDGQRYNEQFF
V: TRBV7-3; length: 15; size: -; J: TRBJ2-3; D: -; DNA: TGTGCCAGCAGCCCTGACACCGCCAGCACAGATACGCAGTATTTT; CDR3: CASSPDTASTDTQYF
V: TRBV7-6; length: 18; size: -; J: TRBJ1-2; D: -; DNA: TGTGCCAGCAGCTCGAACCCGAGACAGTTTGGTCCCTTCTATGGCTACACCTTC; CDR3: CASSSNPRQFGPFYGYTF
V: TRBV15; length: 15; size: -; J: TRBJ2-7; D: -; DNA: TGTGCCACCAGCAGAGTCCCAGGGACACTATACGAGCAGTACTTC; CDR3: CATSRVPGTLYEQYF
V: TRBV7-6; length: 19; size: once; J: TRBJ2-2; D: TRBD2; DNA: TGTGCCAGCAGCTTAGCAAGGACTAGCGGGGGACAGAACACCGGGGAGCTGTTTTTT; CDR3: CASSLARTSGGQNTGELFF
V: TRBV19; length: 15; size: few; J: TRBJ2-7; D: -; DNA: TGTGCCAGTAGTGCCTCTGGGGCAGGGTGGTACGAGCAGTACTTC; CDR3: CASSASGAGWYEQYF
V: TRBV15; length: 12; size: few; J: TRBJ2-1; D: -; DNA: TGTGCCACCAGCAGAGGAGATAGTGAGCAGTTCTTC; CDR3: CATSRGDSEQFF
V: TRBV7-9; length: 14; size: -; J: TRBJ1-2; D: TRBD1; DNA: TGTGCCAGCAGCTTCGGGACAGGGGTCTATGGCTACACCTTC; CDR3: CASSFGTGVYGYTF
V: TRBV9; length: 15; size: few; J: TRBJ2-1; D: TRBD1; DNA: TGTGCCAGCAGCTCCCGGGACAGGGTCTACAATGAGCAGTTCTTC; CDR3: CASSSRDRVYNEQFF
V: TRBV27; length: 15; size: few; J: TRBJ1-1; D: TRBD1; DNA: TGTGCCAGCAGTCCACTCGGACAGGGGAGCACTGAAGCTTTCTTT; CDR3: CASSPLGQGSTEAFF
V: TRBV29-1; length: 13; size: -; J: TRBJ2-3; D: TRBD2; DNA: TGCAGCGTTCGCGGGGGGAACACAGATACGCAGTATTTT; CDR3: CSVRGGNTDTQYF
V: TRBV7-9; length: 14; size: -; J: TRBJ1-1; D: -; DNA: TGTGCCAGCAGCCTGTACAGTATGAACACTGAAGCTTTCTTT; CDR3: CASSLYSMNTEAFF
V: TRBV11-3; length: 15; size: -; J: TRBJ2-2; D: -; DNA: TGTGCCAGCAGCTTATTCACGGACGGACACCGGGAGCTGTTTTTT; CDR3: CASSLFTDGHRELFF
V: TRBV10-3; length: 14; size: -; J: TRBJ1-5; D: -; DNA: TGTGCCATCAGTGAGTCACGGGGCAATCAGCCCCAGCATTTT; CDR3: CAISESRGNQPQHF
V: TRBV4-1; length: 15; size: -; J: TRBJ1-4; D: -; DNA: TGCGCCAGCAGCCTTCGGGACATTGCTAATGAAAAACTGTTTTTT; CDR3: CASSLRDIANEKLFF
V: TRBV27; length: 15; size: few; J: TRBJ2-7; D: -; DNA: TGTGCCAGCAGTCCGACGGCGCTAGGGGCCTACGAGCAGTACTTC; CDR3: CASSPTALGAYEQYF
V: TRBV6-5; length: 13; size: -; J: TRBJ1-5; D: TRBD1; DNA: TGTGCCAGCAACAGGGGTTGGAATCAGCCCCAGCATTTT; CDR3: CASNRGWNQPQHF
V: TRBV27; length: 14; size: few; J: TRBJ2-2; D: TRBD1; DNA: TGTGCCAGCAGTTTACAGGGGGCCACCGGGGAGCTGTTTTTT; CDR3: CASSLQGATGELFF
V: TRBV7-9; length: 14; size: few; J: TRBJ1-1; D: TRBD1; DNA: TGTGCCAGCAGCTTAGCGGACAGGGGCACTGAAGCTTTCTTT; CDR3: CASSLADRGTEAFF